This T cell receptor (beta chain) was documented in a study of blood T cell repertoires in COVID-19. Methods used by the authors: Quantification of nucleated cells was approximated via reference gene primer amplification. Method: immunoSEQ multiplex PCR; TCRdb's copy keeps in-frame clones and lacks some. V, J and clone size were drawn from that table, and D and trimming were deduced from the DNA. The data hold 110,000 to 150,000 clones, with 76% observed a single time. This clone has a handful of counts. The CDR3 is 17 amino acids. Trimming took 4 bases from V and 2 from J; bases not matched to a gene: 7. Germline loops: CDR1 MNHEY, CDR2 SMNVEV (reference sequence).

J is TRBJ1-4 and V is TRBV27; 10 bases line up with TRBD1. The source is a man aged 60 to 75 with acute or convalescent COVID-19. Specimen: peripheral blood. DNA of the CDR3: TGTGCCAGCAGTTGGACAGGGGGAATCATGACTAATGAAAAACTGTTTTTT. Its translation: CASSWTGGIMTNEKLFF.